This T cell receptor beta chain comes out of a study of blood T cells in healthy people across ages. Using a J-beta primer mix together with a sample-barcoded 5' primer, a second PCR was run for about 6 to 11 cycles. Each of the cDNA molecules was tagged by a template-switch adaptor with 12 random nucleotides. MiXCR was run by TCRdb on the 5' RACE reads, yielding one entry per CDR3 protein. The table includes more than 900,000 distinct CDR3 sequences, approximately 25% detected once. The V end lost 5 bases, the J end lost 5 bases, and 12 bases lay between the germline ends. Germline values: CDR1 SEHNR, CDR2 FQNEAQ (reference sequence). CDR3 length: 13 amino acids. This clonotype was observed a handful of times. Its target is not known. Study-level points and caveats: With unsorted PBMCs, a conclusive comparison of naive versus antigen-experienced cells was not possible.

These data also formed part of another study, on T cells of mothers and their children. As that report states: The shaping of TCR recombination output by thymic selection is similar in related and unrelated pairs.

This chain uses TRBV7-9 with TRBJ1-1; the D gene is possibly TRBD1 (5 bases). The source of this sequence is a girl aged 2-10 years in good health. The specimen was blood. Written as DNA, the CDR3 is TGTGCCAGCAGCATCCCCGGGGGAACTGAAGCTTTCTTT. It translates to CASSIPGGTEAFF.